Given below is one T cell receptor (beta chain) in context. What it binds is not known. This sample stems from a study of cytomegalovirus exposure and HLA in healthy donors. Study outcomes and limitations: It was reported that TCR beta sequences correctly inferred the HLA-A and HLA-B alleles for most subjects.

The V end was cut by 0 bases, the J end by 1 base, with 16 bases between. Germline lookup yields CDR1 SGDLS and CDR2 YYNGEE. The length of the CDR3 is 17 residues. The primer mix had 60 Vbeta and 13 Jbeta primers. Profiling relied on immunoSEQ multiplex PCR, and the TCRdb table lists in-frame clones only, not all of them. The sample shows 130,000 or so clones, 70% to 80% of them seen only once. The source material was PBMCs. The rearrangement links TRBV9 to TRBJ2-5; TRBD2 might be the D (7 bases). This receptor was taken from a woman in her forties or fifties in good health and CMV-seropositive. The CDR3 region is CASSVAGGSATQETQYF. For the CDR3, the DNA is TGTGCCAGCAGCGTAGCGGGGGGCAGTGCGACCCAAGAGACCCAGTACTTC.